These 9 T cell receptor beta chains came from one sample sequenced in a study of human CD4 T cells and Enterobacteriaceae. The memory gate held CD4+ cells that were not CD45RA+CCR7+CD95- naive cells, over 95% pure. Profiling relied on immunoSEQ multiplex PCR, and the TCRdb table lists in-frame clones only, not all of them. The sample consists of under 35,000 clones, around 80% of them appearing once. Sequenced sample: memory CD4+ T cells from blood. These receptors were taken from a human donor in good health.

V is TRBV6-6 and J is TRBJ1-1; unclear D gene. Trimming took off 6 bases at V and 5 bases at J, with 13 bases between the two ends. Germline CDR1 MNHNY, CDR2 SVGAGI (reference sequence). This CDR3 contains 13 residues. CDR3 bases: TGTGCCAGCAGCCAAAGGCTAGGAACTGAAGCTTTCTTT. This encodes CASSQRLGTEAFF.

This rearrangement joins TRBV7-9 to TRBJ2-7; D is tentatively TRBD1 or TRBD2 (5 bases each). Deletions cut 5 bases from V and 3 bases from J, with 14 bases between. The CDR3 consists of 14 residues. CDR1 SEHNR and CDR2 FQNEAQ come from the germline V gene (reference sequence). The CDR3, as DNA: TGTGCCAGCAGCCGGGACGGAAAAAACTACGAGCAGTACTTC. This translates into CASSRDGKNYEQYF.

This clone came up once. The gene calls are TRBV18 and TRBJ1-2, with 9 bases fitting TRBD1. This CDR3 is built from 13 residues. Germline V gene lookup returns CDR1 KGHSH and CDR2 LQKENI. J gave up 5 bases and V 4 bases, and 2 bases lay outside the gene matches. The CDR3 loop reads CASSRTGEYGYTF. CDR3 sequence (DNA): TGTGCCAGCTCACGGACAGGGGAGTATGGCTACACCTTC. The full variable domain, completed using reference TRBV18 and TRBJ1-2, is NAGVMQNPRHLVRRRGQEARLRCSPMKGHSHVYWYRQLPEEGLKFMVYLQKENIIDESGMPKERFSAEFPKEGPSILRIQQVVRGDSAAYFCASSRTGEYGYTFGSGTRLTVV.

The CDR3 bases are TGTGCCAGCAGGCCTCCAGTGAACACTGAAGCTTTCTTT. Translated, it gives CASRPPVNTEAFF. V usage is TRBV6-5 and J usage is TRBJ1-1; unclear D gene. Germline CDR1 is MNHEY and CDR2 is SVGAGI. With 6 bases removed from V and 0 bases from J, the gap between germline ends came to 8 bases. The CDR3 is made up of 13 amino acids.

The chain couples TRBV6-1 to TRBJ1-4; weak D call: TRBD1 (5 bases). V was pared by 5 bases and J by 8 bases, with 12 bases between. This CDR3 contains 13 residues. The germline gives CDR1 MNHNS, CDR2 SASEGT. CDR3 nucleotide sequence: TGTGCCAGCAGTTTGGGGGACGGCGAAAAACTGTTTTTT. Its translation is CASSLGDGEKLFF.

This rearrangement joins TRBV5-1 to TRBJ2-5; the match to TRBD2 covers 9 bases. Trimming cost V 3 bases and J 6 bases; bases outside gene matches: 12. The length of the CDR3 is 16 residues. Germline V gene sequence: CDR1 SGHRS, CDR2 YFSETQ. The CDR3 bases are TGCGCCAGCAGCTCTACCGGGACTAGCACCCTAAAGACCCAGTACTTC. It translates to CASSSTGTSTLKTQYF.

The gene calls are TRBV11-3 and TRBJ2-2; 11 bases line up with TRBD1. V was clipped by 5 bases and J by 7 bases; unmatched bases: 6. The CDR3 is 15 residues long. Germline assignment: CDR1 SGHNT and CDR2 YENEEA. The CDR3 loop is CASSADRGLGGELFF. In nucleotides, the CDR3 is TGTGCCAGCAGCGCGGACAGGGGGCTTGGCGGGGAGCTGTTTTTT.

J is TRBJ1-5 and V is TRBV7-6; D remains ambiguous. The CDR3 is 15 residues long. From germline, CDR1 is SGHVS and CDR2 FNYEAQ. V gave up 5 bases and J gave up 4 bases, with 15 bases separating them. The CDR3 region is CASSAQSGLNQPQHF. CDR3 nucleotides: TGTGCCAGCAGCGCCCAGTCAGGCCTAAATCAGCCCCAGCATTTT. The full variable domain, its missing parts supplied by reference TRBV7-6 and TRBJ1-5, is GAGVSQSPRYKVTKRGQDVALRCDPISGHVSLYWYRQALGQGPEFLTYFNYEAQQDKSGLPNDRFSAERPEGSISTLTIQRTEQRDSAMYRCASSAQSGLNQPQHFGDGTRLSIL.

J is TRBJ1-2 and V is TRBV7-2; 8 bases map to TRBD1. J was trimmed by 2 bases and V by 5 bases; bases with no gene match: 10. The germline V gene encodes CDR1 SGHTA and CDR2 FQGNSA. CDR3 length equals 16 residues. The CDR3 protein is CASSPYGQGGNYGYTF. The DNA of the CDR3 is TGTGCCAGCAGCCCCTACGGACAGGGTGGAAACTATGGCTACACCTTC.